A single sample is the source of the 6 T cell receptor beta chains below, sequenced in a study of blood T cell repertoires in COVID-19. Sequencing used immunoSEQ multiplex PCR; TCRdb keeps in-frame clones, though not all of them. Of roughly 100,000 clones in the sample, 81% are singletons; the top ten hold roughly two fifths. Sample: peripheral blood. All receptors come from a man at least 80 years old with acute or convalescent COVID-19.

The V and J genes are TRBV25-1 and TRBJ2-5; 7 bases align to TRBD2. The J segment lost 2 bases and the V segment lost 4 bases, leaving 13 bases of the junction unmatched. This CDR3 region has 17 residues. Germline V gives CDR1 MGHDK, CDR2 SYGVNS. CDR3 DNA sequence: TGTGCCAGCAGTGGCCCACTCCTACTAGCGAGTCAAGAGACCCAGTACTTC. It specifies CASSGPLLLASQETQYF.

This clone was seen once. V usage is TRBV19 and J usage is TRBJ2-4; D is possibly TRBD2 (6 bases). Between the trimmed V and J ends, which lost 9 bases and 0 bases, there was a span of 12 bases. This CDR3 comprises 14 residues. The germline CDR1 and CDR2 sequences are LNHDA and SQIVND (reference sequence). The CDR3 DNA is TGTGCCAGGCCGACGCGGGGAGCCAAAAACATTCAGTACTTC. Encoded protein: CARPTRGAKNIQYF.

The V call is TRBV9, the J call TRBJ2-1; D possibly corresponds to TRBD1 (5 bases). The CDR3 runs 14 residues. The ends were cut back, 3 bases at V and 1 base at J, with 8 bases in the middle. CDR1 is SGDLS, CDR2 YYNGEE, per germline. DNA for the CDR3: TGTGCCAGCAGCGGGACACCTTCCTACAATGAGCAGTTCTTC. This gives the protein CASSGTPSYNEQFF.

The chain recombines TRBV10-3 with TRBJ1-5, with D uncertain. Germline V gene lookup returns CDR1 ENHRY and CDR2 SYGVKD. This CDR3 region has 14 residues. The ends were cut back, 0 bases at V and 4 bases at J, with 7 bases in the middle. The CDR3 sequence is CAISESGLNQPQHF. CDR3 coding DNA: TGTGCCATCAGTGAGTCCGGACTTAATCAGCCCCAGCATTTT.

V is TRBV30 and J is TRBJ1-5, with D tentatively TRBD1 (5 bases). The CDR3 sequence is 13 residues long. Germline V CDR1 and CDR2: GTSNPN, SVGIG (reference sequence). Trimming cost V 6 bases and J 3 bases, with 12 bases left between them. As DNA, the CDR3 is TGTGCCTGTACTCAGGGAACCAATCAGCCCCAGCATTTT. It codes for CACTQGTNQPQHF.

The chain is built from TRBV28 and TRBJ2-1, with 8 nucleotides matching TRBD2. The germline CDR1 and CDR2 sequences are MDHEN and SYDVKM. Trimming removed 10 bases from V and 3 bases from J; junction bases left unmatched: 11. The CDR3 runs 15 residues. CDR3 DNA sequence: TGTGCCACCCATACTAGCGGCCTAAACTACAATGAGCAGTTCTTC. It yields the protein CATHTSGLNYNEQFF.